This is a list of T cell receptor beta chains from one sample in a study of early T cells in non-severe SARS-CoV-2 infection. Each CDR3 protein is one row after TCRdb ran MiXCR on the 5' RACE reads. The sample shows 30,000 or so distinct CDR3 sequences, roughly 6% of them seen only once. The sequenced sample consisted of whole blood. The receptors shown here come from an adult who was a healthcare worker with PCR-confirmed SARS-CoV-2 infection or an uninfected control (not recorded which). Each CDR3 is given with its conserved first and last residue. Each record gives: V gene, J gene, clone size, D gene, CDR3 DNA, CDR3 protein. D genes are given only for firm matches. Clone size is stated in some rows and not others, as once, few, many or a class when expanded.

v_call: TRBV29-1
j_call: TRBJ1-1
clone_size: many
d_call: .
cdr3_nt: TGCAGCGTTGGGTATAAGAACACTGAAGCTTTCTTT
cdr3_aa: CSVGYKNTEAFF

v_call: TRBV12-3/TRBV12-4
j_call: TRBJ2-5
clone_size: few
d_call: .
cdr3_nt: TGTGCCAGCAGCCCTGGACAGTCACAAGAGACCCAGTACTTC
cdr3_aa: CASSPGQSQETQYF

v_call: TRBV7-2
j_call: TRBJ1-3
clone_size: many
d_call: .
cdr3_nt: TGTGCCAGCAGCTTAGGATCTGGAAACACCATATATTTT
cdr3_aa: CASSLGSGNTIYF

v_call: TRBV30
j_call: TRBJ2-5
clone_size: few
d_call: .
cdr3_nt: TGTGCCTGGAATGACGAGTACCAAGAGACCCAGTACTTC
cdr3_aa: CAWNDEYQETQYF

v_call: TRBV29-1
j_call: TRBJ1-1
clone_size: many
d_call: .
cdr3_nt: TGCAGCGGTCGGACGGACATGAACACTGAAGCTTTCTTT
cdr3_aa: CSGRTDMNTEAFF

v_call: TRBV7-7
j_call: TRBJ1-5
clone_size: many
d_call: .
cdr3_nt: TGTGCTAGCAGCTTGACAGGACCAGGACTACAACCCAATCAGCCCCAGCATTTT
cdr3_aa: CASSLTGPGLQPNQPQHF

v_call: TRBV30
j_call: TRBJ2-2
clone_size: few
d_call: TRBD2
cdr3_nt: TGTGCCTGGAGTGTACTAGCGGGAGACACCGGGGAGCTGTTTTTT
cdr3_aa: CAWSVLAGDTGELFF

v_call: TRBV4-2
j_call: TRBJ2-5
clone_size: .
d_call: .
cdr3_nt: TGTGCCAGCAGCCAAGAGGCCCGGAAGGGGACCCAGTACTTC
cdr3_aa: CASSQEARKGTQYF

v_call: TRBV11-3
j_call: TRBJ2-6
clone_size: .
d_call: .
cdr3_nt: TGTGCCAGCAGCCCCTCCCTCTCTGGGGCCAACGTCCTGACTTTC
cdr3_aa: CASSPSLSGANVLTF

v_call: TRBV7-6
j_call: TRBJ2-1
clone_size: many
d_call: .
cdr3_nt: TGTGCCAGCAGCTTAGAGATACTAGCCTCATCCGGGCAGTTCTTC
cdr3_aa: CASSLEILASSGQFF

v_call: TRBV7-6
j_call: TRBJ2-5
clone_size: .
d_call: .
cdr3_nt: TGTGCCAGCAGGCTATTCCAGGCCCAAGAGACCCAGTACTTC
cdr3_aa: CASRLFQAQETQYF

v_call: TRBV7-9
j_call: TRBJ2-1
clone_size: few
d_call: .
cdr3_nt: TGTGCCAGCAGCCCGCCACGGACAGCCTACAATGAGCAGTTCTTC
cdr3_aa: CASSPPRTAYNEQFF

v_call: TRBV7-9
j_call: TRBJ2-1
clone_size: many
d_call: TRBD1
cdr3_nt: TGTGCCAGCAGCCCTCCGGGACAGACCTTAGGGCATGAGCAGTTCTTC
cdr3_aa: CASSPPGQTLGHEQFF

v_call: TRBV28
j_call: TRBJ2-3
clone_size: many
d_call: TRBD2
cdr3_nt: TGTGCCAGCCAGACTAGCGGGTCAACAGATACGCAGTATTTT
cdr3_aa: CASQTSGSTDTQYF

v_call: TRBV10-3
j_call: TRBJ1-6
clone_size: .
d_call: .
cdr3_nt: TGTGCCATCAGGGGGGACAAATATTCACCCCTCCACTTT
cdr3_aa: CAIRGDKYSPLHF

v_call: TRBV3-1
j_call: TRBJ1-3
clone_size: many
d_call: .
cdr3_nt: TGTGCCAGCAGCCAGAAGGACGCGCGCTCTGGAAACACCATATATTTT
cdr3_aa: CASSQKDARSGNTIYF

v_call: TRBV28
j_call: TRBJ2-5
clone_size: many
d_call: .
cdr3_nt: TGTGCCAGCAGTTTCATGGGGGGCGCAGGAGAGACCCAGTACTTC
cdr3_aa: CASSFMGGAGETQYF

v_call: TRBV20-1
j_call: TRBJ1-3
clone_size: many
d_call: .
cdr3_nt: TGCAGTGCTCAGAAATCTCCATCACCTGGAAACACCATATATTTT
cdr3_aa: CSAQKSPSPGNTIYF

v_call: TRBV23-1
j_call: TRBJ2-5
clone_size: many
d_call: .
cdr3_nt: TGCGCCAGCAGTCAATCGAGTTTCGGCGGACTCCAAGAGACCCAGTACTTC
cdr3_aa: CASSQSSFGGLQETQYF

v_call: TRBV7-9
j_call: TRBJ2-5
clone_size: many
d_call: .
cdr3_nt: TGTGCCAGCAGCTTACCCCCGACCGAGACCCAGTACTTC
cdr3_aa: CASSLPPTETQYF

v_call: TRBV4-3
j_call: TRBJ2-1
clone_size: many
d_call: TRBD2
cdr3_nt: TGCGCCAGCAGCCGACAGCTAGCGGGGGTCTACAATGAGCAGTTCTTC
cdr3_aa: CASSRQLAGVYNEQFF

v_call: TRBV7-2
j_call: TRBJ2-7
clone_size: many
d_call: .
cdr3_nt: TGTGCCAGCAGCTTTTGGACCCAACTCTCCTACGAGCAGTACTTC
cdr3_aa: CASSFWTQLSYEQYF

v_call: TRBV24-1
j_call: TRBJ2-3
clone_size: few
d_call: TRBD2
cdr3_nt: TGTGCCACCAGTGATTTGCCCGGGGGGGATACGCAGTATTTT
cdr3_aa: CATSDLPGGDTQYF

v_call: TRBV5-6
j_call: TRBJ1-1
clone_size: many
d_call: TRBD1
cdr3_nt: TGTGCCAGCAGAAAACAGGGGGTGGGCACTGAAGCTTTCTTT
cdr3_aa: CASRKQGVGTEAFF

v_call: TRBV6-6
j_call: TRBJ1-5
clone_size: many
d_call: .
cdr3_nt: TGTGCCAGCAGTTACGGAGGGGCTAGCAATCAGCCCCAGCATTTT
cdr3_aa: CASSYGGASNQPQHF

v_call: TRBV12-3/TRBV12-4
j_call: TRBJ2-3
clone_size: many
d_call: .
cdr3_nt: TGTGCCAGCACCAGACTAGTTCCGTATGCAGATACGCAGTATTTT
cdr3_aa: CASTRLVPYADTQYF

v_call: TRBV12-3/TRBV12-4
j_call: TRBJ1-2
clone_size: many
d_call: TRBD1
cdr3_nt: TGTGCCAGCAGTTCCGGGACAGGCTTTTCCCCAAACCTCTTC
cdr3_aa: CASSSGTGFSPNLF

v_call: TRBV30
j_call: TRBJ1-5
clone_size: many
d_call: TRBD1
cdr3_nt: TGTGCCTGGAGTGTACCAAACAGGGGGTACAATCAGCCCCAGCATTTT
cdr3_aa: CAWSVPNRGYNQPQHF

v_call: TRBV20-1
j_call: TRBJ2-1
clone_size: many
d_call: .
cdr3_nt: TGCAGTGCTAGAACGAGGGGTGAAAACAATGAGCAGTTCTTC
cdr3_aa: CSARTRGENNEQFF

v_call: TRBV29-1
j_call: TRBJ1-2
clone_size: many
d_call: .
cdr3_nt: TGCAGCGTTGAAGATCGGGACGGACCCTATGGCTACACCTTC
cdr3_aa: CSVEDRDGPYGYTF

v_call: TRBV7-8
j_call: TRBJ2-3
clone_size: many
d_call: .
cdr3_nt: TGTGCCAGCAGCTTAGCAGGCGGATCGTACACAGATACGCAGTATTTT
cdr3_aa: CASSLAGGSYTDTQYF

v_call: TRBV6-6
j_call: TRBJ1-5
clone_size: .
d_call: .
cdr3_nt: TGTGCCAGCATCCCTACTGGACAGCGCAATCAGCCCCAGCATTTT
cdr3_aa: CASIPTGQRNQPQHF

v_call: TRBV30
j_call: TRBJ2-7
clone_size: many
d_call: .
cdr3_nt: TGTGCCTGGGCTGGGGACGGAGGCTACGAGCAGTACTTC
cdr3_aa: CAWAGDGGYEQYF

v_call: TRBV10-3
j_call: TRBJ1-2
clone_size: many
d_call: TRBD1
cdr3_nt: TGTGCCATCAGTCGGACAGGCGAGGACTATGGCTACACCTTC
cdr3_aa: CAISRTGEDYGYTF

v_call: TRBV27
j_call: TRBJ2-7
clone_size: many
d_call: TRBD1
cdr3_nt: TGTGCCAGCAGTTTATTGGGGGACAGTTCCTACGAGCAGTACTTC
cdr3_aa: CASSLLGDSSYEQYF

v_call: TRBV20-1
j_call: TRBJ1-1
clone_size: many
d_call: .
cdr3_nt: TGCAGTGCTAGAGGTAGCACTGAAGCTTTCTTT
cdr3_aa: CSARGSTEAFF

v_call: TRBV5-4
j_call: TRBJ2-1
clone_size: few
d_call: TRBD2
cdr3_nt: TGTGCCAGCAGCTTACTAGCGGGGGGAATAAATGAGCAGTTCTTC
cdr3_aa: CASSLLAGGINEQFF

v_call: TRBV12-3/TRBV12-4
j_call: TRBJ1-5
clone_size: many
d_call: .
cdr3_nt: TGTGCCAGCAGTTATATGGGCAAGGGTCAGCCCCAGCATTTT
cdr3_aa: CASSYMGKGQPQHF

v_call: TRBV6-1
j_call: TRBJ2-5
clone_size: .
d_call: TRBD2
cdr3_nt: TGTGCCAGCTCTCGACTAGCGCAGGAAGAGACCCAGTACTTC
cdr3_aa: CASSRLAQEETQYF

v_call: TRBV5-1
j_call: TRBJ2-5
clone_size: .
d_call: TRBD2
cdr3_nt: TGCGCCAGCAGCTTGACTAGCGCTCAAGAGACCCAGTACTTC
cdr3_aa: CASSLTSAQETQYF

v_call: TRBV12-3/TRBV12-4
j_call: TRBJ2-3
clone_size: many
d_call: TRBD2
cdr3_nt: TGTGCCAGCAGCCCTCGTAGCGGGGGCACAGATACGCAGTATTTT
cdr3_aa: CASSPRSGGTDTQYF

v_call: TRBV19
j_call: TRBJ1-2
clone_size: many
d_call: TRBD1
cdr3_nt: TGTGCCAGTAGGGAGACAGGGGATGGCTACACCTTC
cdr3_aa: CASRETGDGYTF

v_call: TRBV28
j_call: TRBJ1-5
clone_size: many
d_call: TRBD1
cdr3_nt: TGTGCCAGCAGTTTTGTCCCGGGACAGGGCCTGAGCAATCAGCCCCAGCATTTT
cdr3_aa: CASSFVPGQGLSNQPQHF

v_call: TRBV9
j_call: TRBJ1-2
clone_size: many
d_call: .
cdr3_nt: TGTGCCAGCACCCAAAGCTCAGGGTGGAGCAACTATGGCTACACCTTC
cdr3_aa: CASTQSSGWSNYGYTF

v_call: TRBV6-6
j_call: TRBJ2-7
clone_size: few
d_call: .
cdr3_nt: TGTGCCACTTCACCGACCCCCTACGAGCAGTACTTC
cdr3_aa: CATSPTPYEQYF

v_call: TRBV5-1
j_call: TRBJ2-1
clone_size: few
d_call: .
cdr3_nt: TGCGCCAGCAGCACAGGAGGGGGGCTCTCCTACAATGAGCAGTTCTTC
cdr3_aa: CASSTGGGLSYNEQFF

v_call: TRBV20-1
j_call: TRBJ2-5
clone_size: many
d_call: TRBD2
cdr3_nt: TGCAGTGCTAACCCGGGACTAGCGTTAGAGACCCAGTACTTC
cdr3_aa: CSANPGLALETQYF

v_call: TRBV18
j_call: TRBJ2-7
clone_size: many
d_call: .
cdr3_nt: TGTGCCAGCTCACCTGCGGACAGCTACGAGCAGTACTTC
cdr3_aa: CASSPADSYEQYF

v_call: TRBV20-1
j_call: TRBJ2-1
clone_size: .
d_call: TRBD2
cdr3_nt: TGCAGTGCTAGATCGGGACTAGCGGGAGGCTCCTACAATGAGCAGTTCTTC
cdr3_aa: CSARSGLAGGSYNEQFF

v_call: TRBV20-1
j_call: TRBJ1-2
clone_size: few
d_call: .
cdr3_nt: TGCAGTGCTAGTGACAACCGGGCTAACTATGGCTACACCTTC
cdr3_aa: CSASDNRANYGYTF

v_call: TRBV19
j_call: TRBJ2-3
clone_size: many
d_call: TRBD2
cdr3_nt: TGTGCCAGTAGTGGACGGACTAGCGGATTGGATACGCAGTATTTT
cdr3_aa: CASSGRTSGLDTQYF

v_call: TRBV12-3/TRBV12-4
j_call: TRBJ2-7
clone_size: many
d_call: TRBD1
cdr3_nt: TGTGCCAGCAGTTTAGGCCGATCGACAGGGGGGAAGCAGTACTTC
cdr3_aa: CASSLGRSTGGKQYF

v_call: TRBV12-3/TRBV12-4
j_call: TRBJ2-1
clone_size: many
d_call: .
cdr3_nt: TGTGCCAGCACCCAATGGGGGGGACCGCAGGGGAATGAGCAGTTCTTC
cdr3_aa: CASTQWGGPQGNEQFF

v_call: TRBV20-1
j_call: TRBJ2-1
clone_size: medium-sized
d_call: TRBD2
cdr3_nt: TGCAGTGCTAGAGATTTAGCGGGGAGCTCCTACAATGAGCAGTTCTTC
cdr3_aa: CSARDLAGSSYNEQFF

v_call: TRBV2
j_call: TRBJ2-1
clone_size: many
d_call: TRBD2
cdr3_nt: TGTGCCAGCAGTTACGGGACTAGCCGTGAGCAGTTCTTC
cdr3_aa: CASSYGTSREQFF

v_call: TRBV12-3/TRBV12-4
j_call: TRBJ2-7
clone_size: .
d_call: .
cdr3_nt: TGTGCCAGCAGTACAGGGATCTCCTACGAGCAGTACTTC
cdr3_aa: CASSTGISYEQYF

v_call: TRBV18
j_call: TRBJ1-1
clone_size: many
d_call: .
cdr3_nt: TGTGCCAGCTCACCACCAGTCGGGGAGAACACTGAAGCTTTCTTT
cdr3_aa: CASSPPVGENTEAFF

v_call: TRBV5-6
j_call: TRBJ2-3
clone_size: many
d_call: TRBD1
cdr3_nt: TGTGCCAGCACCGTTGGGACAGCAGGTCTTTTCCCGCAGTATTTT
cdr3_aa: CASTVGTAGLFPQYF

v_call: TRBV12-3/TRBV12-4
j_call: TRBJ1-1
clone_size: many
d_call: TRBD1
cdr3_nt: TGTGCCAGCAGCTCCGGACAGGGACTGAACACTGAAGCTTTCTTT
cdr3_aa: CASSSGQGLNTEAFF

v_call: TRBV10-1
j_call: TRBJ2-2
clone_size: many
d_call: .
cdr3_nt: TGCGCCAGCAGCGCTAAAGGGGAGGCCGGGGAGCTGTTTTTT
cdr3_aa: CASSAKGEAGELFF